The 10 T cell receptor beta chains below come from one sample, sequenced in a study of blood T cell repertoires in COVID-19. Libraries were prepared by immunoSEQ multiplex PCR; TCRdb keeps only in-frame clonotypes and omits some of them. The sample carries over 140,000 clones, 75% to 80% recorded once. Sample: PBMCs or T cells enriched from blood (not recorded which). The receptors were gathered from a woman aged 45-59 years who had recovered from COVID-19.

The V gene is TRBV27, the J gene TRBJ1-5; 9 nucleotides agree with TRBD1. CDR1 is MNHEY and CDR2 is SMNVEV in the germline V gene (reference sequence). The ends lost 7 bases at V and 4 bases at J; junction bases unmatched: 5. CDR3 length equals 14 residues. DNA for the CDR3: TGTGCCAGCACCCCGGGACAGGGTAATCAGCCCCAGCATTTT. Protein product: CASTPGQGNQPQHF.

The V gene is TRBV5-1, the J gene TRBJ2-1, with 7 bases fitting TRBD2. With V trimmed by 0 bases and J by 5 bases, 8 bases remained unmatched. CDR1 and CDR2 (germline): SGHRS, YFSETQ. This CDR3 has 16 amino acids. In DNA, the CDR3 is TGCGCCAGCAGCTTGGTTGGGGACTACTTAAACAATGAGCAGTTCTTC. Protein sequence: CASSLVGDYLNNEQFF.

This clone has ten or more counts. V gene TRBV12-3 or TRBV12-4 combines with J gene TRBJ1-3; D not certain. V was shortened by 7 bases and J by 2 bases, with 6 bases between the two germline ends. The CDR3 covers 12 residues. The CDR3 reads CASTRAGNTIYF. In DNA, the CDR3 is TGTGCCAGCACTCGGGCTGGAAACACCATATATTTT.

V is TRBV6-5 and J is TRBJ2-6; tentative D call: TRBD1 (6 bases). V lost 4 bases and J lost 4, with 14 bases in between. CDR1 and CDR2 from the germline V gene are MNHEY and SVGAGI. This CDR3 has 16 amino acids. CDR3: CASSFNNRAGANVLTF. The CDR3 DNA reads TGTGCCAGCAGTTTCAACAACAGGGCGGGGGCCAACGTCCTGACTTTC.

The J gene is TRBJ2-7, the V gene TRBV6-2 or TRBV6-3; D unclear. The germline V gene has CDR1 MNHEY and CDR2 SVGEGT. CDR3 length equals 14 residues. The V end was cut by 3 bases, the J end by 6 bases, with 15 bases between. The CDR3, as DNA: TGTGCCAGCAGTTATCTCCCCATCCTAGTCGAGCAGTACTTC. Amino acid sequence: CASSYLPILVEQYF.

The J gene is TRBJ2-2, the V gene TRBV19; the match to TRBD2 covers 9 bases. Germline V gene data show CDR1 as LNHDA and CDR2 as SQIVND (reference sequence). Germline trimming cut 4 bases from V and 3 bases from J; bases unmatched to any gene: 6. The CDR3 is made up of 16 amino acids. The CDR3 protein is CASSSPGTSYTGELFF. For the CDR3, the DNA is TGTGCCAGTAGTAGTCCCGGGACTAGCTACACCGGGGAGCTGTTTTTT.

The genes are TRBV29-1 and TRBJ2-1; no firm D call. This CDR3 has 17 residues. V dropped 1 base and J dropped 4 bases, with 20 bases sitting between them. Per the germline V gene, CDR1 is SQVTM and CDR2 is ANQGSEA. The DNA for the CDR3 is TGCAGCGTTGAAGGCGGAGCCCTTTTAGCATCGTACAATGAGCAGTTCTTC. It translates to CSVEGGALLASYNEQFF.

In nucleotides, the CDR3 is TGCAGCGTTGTGATGTCTAGCGGGGGTAATGAGCAGTTCTTC. Amino acid sequence: CSVVMSSGGNEQFF. This chain connects TRBV29-1 to TRBJ2-1; 10 bases match TRBD2. V dropped 4 bases and J dropped 7; count of bases not matched to a gene: 7. The germline CDR1 and CDR2 sequences are SQVTM and ANQGSEA. The CDR3 has 14 residues.

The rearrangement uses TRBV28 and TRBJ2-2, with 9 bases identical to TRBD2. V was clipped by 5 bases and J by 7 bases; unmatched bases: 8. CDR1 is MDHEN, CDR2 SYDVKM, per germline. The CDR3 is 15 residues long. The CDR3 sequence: CASSTAGTSSGELFF. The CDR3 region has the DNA TGTGCCAGCAGTACTGCCGGGACTAGCAGCGGGGAGCTGTTTTTT.

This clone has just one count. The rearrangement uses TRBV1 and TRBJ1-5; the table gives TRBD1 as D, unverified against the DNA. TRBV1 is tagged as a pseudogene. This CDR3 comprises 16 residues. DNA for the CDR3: TGCACCAGCAGCCTTAGGCCACCAGGGGATAGTCAGCCCCAGCATTTT. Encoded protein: CTSSLRPPGDSQPQHF.